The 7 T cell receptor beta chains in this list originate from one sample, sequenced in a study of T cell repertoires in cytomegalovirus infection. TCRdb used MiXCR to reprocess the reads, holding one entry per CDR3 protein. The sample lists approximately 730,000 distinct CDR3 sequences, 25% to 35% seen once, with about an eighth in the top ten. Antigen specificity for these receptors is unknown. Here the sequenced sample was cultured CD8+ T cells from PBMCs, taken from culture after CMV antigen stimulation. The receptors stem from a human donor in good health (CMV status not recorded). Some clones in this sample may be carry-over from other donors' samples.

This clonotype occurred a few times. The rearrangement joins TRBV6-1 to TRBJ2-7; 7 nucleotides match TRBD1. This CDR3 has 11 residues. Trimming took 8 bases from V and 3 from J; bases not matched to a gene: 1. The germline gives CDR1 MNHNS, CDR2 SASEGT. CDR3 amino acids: CASGTVYEQYV. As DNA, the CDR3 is TGTGCCAGCGGGACAGTCTACGAGCAGTACGTC.

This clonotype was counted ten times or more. The DNA of the CDR3 is TGTGCCAGCAGCTTAAGGTCAACGAGGGTTTGGGAGACCCAGTACTTC. Its protein is CASSLRSTRVWETQYF. The rearrangement uses TRBV7-8 and TRBJ2-5; weak D call: TRBD2 (5 bases). The length of the CDR3 is 16 residues. Germline-derived CDR1 and CDR2 are SGHVS and FQNEAQ. Trimming took off 2 bases at V and 5 bases at J, with 18 bases between the two ends.

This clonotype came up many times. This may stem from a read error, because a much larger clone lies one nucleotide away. The CDR3 coding sequence is TGTGCCAGCAGCTTTGGCGATGAGCAGTTCTTC. It codes for CASSFGDEQFF. The V call is TRBV28, the J call TRBJ2-1; D not resolved. This CDR3 is built from 11 residues. Deletions cut 6 bases from V and 8 bases from J, with 8 bases between. Germline V gene sequence: CDR1 MDHEN, CDR2 SYDVKM.

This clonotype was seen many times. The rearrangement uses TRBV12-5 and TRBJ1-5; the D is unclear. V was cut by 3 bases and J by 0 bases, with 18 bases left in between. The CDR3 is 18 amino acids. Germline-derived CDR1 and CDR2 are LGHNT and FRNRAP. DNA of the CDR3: TGTGCTAGTGGTTTCTCGGTCGAGTCTGCGGCTAGCAATCAGCCCCAGCATTTT. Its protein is CASGFSVESAASNQPQHF.

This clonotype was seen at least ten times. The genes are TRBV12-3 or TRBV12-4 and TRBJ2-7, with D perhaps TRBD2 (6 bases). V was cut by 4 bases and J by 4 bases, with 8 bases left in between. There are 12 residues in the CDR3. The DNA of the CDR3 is TGTGCCAGCAGTTCAGGGAGGTACGAGCAGTACTTC. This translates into CASSSGRYEQYF.

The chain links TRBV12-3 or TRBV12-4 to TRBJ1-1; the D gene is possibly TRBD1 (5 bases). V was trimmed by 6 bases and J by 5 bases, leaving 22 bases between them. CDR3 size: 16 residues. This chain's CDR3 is CASSPGGELLGTEAFF. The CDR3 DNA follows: TGTGCCAGCAGCCCGGGGGGGGAATTATTGGGGACTGAAGCTTTCTTT.

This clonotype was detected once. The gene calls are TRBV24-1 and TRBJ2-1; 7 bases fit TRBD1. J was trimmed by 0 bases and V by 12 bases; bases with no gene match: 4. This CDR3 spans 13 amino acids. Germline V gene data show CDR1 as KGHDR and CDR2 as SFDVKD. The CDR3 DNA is TGTGCCGCAGGACAGGCCTCCTACAATGAGCAGTTCTTC. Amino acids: CAAGQASYNEQFF.